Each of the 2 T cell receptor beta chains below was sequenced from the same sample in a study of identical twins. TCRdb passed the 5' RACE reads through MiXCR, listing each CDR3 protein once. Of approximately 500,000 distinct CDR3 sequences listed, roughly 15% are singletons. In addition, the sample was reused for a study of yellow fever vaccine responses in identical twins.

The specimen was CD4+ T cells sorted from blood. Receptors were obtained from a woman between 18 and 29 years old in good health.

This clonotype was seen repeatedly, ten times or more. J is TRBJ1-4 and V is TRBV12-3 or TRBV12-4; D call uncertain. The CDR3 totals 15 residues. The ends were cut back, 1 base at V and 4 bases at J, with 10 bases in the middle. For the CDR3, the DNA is TGTGCCAGCAGTTTAGGCAGCTCGGTTAATGAAAAACTGTTTTTT. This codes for CASSLGSSVNEKLFF.

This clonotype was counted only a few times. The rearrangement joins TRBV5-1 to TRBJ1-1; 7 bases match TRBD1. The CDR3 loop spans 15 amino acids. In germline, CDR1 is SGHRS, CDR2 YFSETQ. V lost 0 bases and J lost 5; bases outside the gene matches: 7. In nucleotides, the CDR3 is TGCGCCAGCAGCTTGGAAGCAGGGGGGAAAACTGAAGCTTTCTTT. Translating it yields CASSLEAGGKTEAFF.